The text below deals with one T cell receptor (beta chain). The clone's antigen remains unknown. No base-level quality is on record; no much larger clone is a single base apart. TCRbeta CDR3 regions were amplified from genomic DNA using the immunoSEQ Assay, a bias-controlled multiplex PCR. From the authors' description of their analysis: The number of nucleated cells in each sample was estimated by amplification of reference gene primers within the assay. To quantify the absolute abundance of each unique TCRbeta CDR3 rearrangement, sequence reads were collapsed and filtered. For each sample, productive Simpson clonality was calculated as the square root of Simpson's diversity index over productive rearrangements. This immuneACCESS table, as held by TCRdb, lists in-frame sequences with V and J called but not all clones. Of the missing ones, under half trace to an unresolved V gene in checked studies; the others have no known cause. The V and J calls and clone size are taken from that table; D and trimming were inferred from the DNA. The sample table lists roughly 230,000 clones, roughly 80% of them with a count of one. Approximately 8.7% of the sample comes from the top ten.

This sample is drawn from a study of blood T cell repertoires in COVID-19 (dated by TCRdb to the early 2020s). Concerning the study at large: Samples from collaborators originated in the United States, Italy and Spain and spanned both the acute and convalescent phases of COVID-19. The prospective study material was composed of cDNA or gDNA derived from T cells, B-cell-depleted T cells, or PBMCs. Subjects who had been exposed to COVID-19, were actively infected with it, or had recovered from it provided the deeply sampled blood TCRbeta repertoires that made up the dataset. A freely available public database, intended as a resource for researchers studying the immune response to SARS-CoV-2, is where the repertoires were released. The samples were drawn from two sources: the first 160 participants of the ongoing ImmuneRACE study, and 1,254 subjects contributed by 6 global collaborators. Nearly every sample came with metadata listing a de-identified subject ID, COVID-19 status, age in years and sex. Where available, HLA class I and class II types were taken from metadata supplied by the sample provider and were not determined by assay-based typing. On the study overall, not on this receptor specifically: The quantity of clinical and demographic metadata differed by source and by participant and was supplied without curation.

CDR1 and CDR2 were assigned from the germline V gene (reference sequence) as PRHDT and FYEKMQ. The CDR3 contains 16 residues, cysteine and phenylalanine counted. CDR3 DNA only is kept here, 48 bases in frame from base 1. V was cut back by 6 bases and J by 0 bases, leaving a gap of 15 bases between them. Collaborating institutions collected whole blood in K2EDTA tubes following their own protocols. Collaborator samples were shipped for TCRbeta analysis as frozen whole blood, isolated PBMCs, or DNA extracted from either sample type. The V gene is TRBV13 and the J gene is TRBJ2-1; TRBD2 is perhaps the D gene, given 5 matching bases. The sample taken for sequencing was peripheral blood. The TCR originated in a woman older than 75 with acute or convalescent COVID-19. The DNA is TGTGCCAGCAGTCAAAAGCGGAGAAGCTCCTACAATGAGCAGTTCTTC. Its protein product is CASSQKRRSSYNEQFF. With the rest looked up from the reference TRBV13 and TRBJ2-1 genes rather than sequenced, the full variable domain is AAGVIQSPRHLIKEKRETATLKCYPIPRHDTVYWYQQGPGQDPQFLISFYEKMQSDKGSIPDRFSAQQFSDYHSELNMSSLELGDSALYFCASSQKRRSSYNEQFFGPGTRLTVL.